Here is one T cell receptor (beta chain) with its context. These data are taken from a study of blood T cell repertoires in COVID-19. The overall study: Material from acute and convalescent COVID-19 was sourced from the United States, Italy and Spain. From T cells, B-cell-depleted T cells, or PBMCs came the material, which was cDNA or gDNA.

In the original processing: Estimates of nucleated cell counts were drawn from the amplification of reference gene primers. Method: immunoSEQ multiplex PCR; TCRdb's copy keeps in-frame clones and lacks some. V and J calls and clone size follow that table, whereas D and trimming were derived from the DNA. The sample records 170,000 or so clones, around four fifths being singletons. CDR3 length: 12 residues. Germline V lookup: CDR1 SQVTM, CDR2 ANQGSEA. The V gene lost 5 bases and the J gene lost 5 bases, with 12 bases spanning the gap. The sequencing input was peripheral blood. The receptor was derived from a woman aged 55-69 years with acute or convalescent COVID-19. The chain joins TRBV29-1 to TRBJ1-1; D gene uncertain. The CDR3 here is CSVHYALTEAFF. The CDR3 DNA follows: TGCAGCGTTCACTATGCCTTAACTGAAGCTTTCTTT.